This T cell receptor (beta chain) came from a study of blood T cell repertoires in COVID-19. Enrollees, about 18 to 95 years old, lived in approximately 25 US areas. Participants' own reports of clinical history determined their cohort assignment. In the authors' methods: Reference gene primer amplification yielded estimated nucleated cell counts. Method: immunoSEQ multiplex PCR; TCRdb's copy keeps in-frame clones and lacks some. Clone size and the V and J calls come from that table; the DNA yielded D and trimming. Of about 200,000 clones listed, 80% to 90% are singletons. The trim removed 6 bases at V and 7 bases at J, leaving 10 bases unmatched. This CDR3 comprises 15 residues. Germline lookup yields CDR1 MDHEN and CDR2 SYDVKM.

This clonotype originated in a man in his forties or fifties who had recovered from COVID-19. This chain connects TRBV28 to TRBJ1-5; 9 bases match TRBD1. Sequenced: PBMCs or T cells enriched from blood (not recorded which). The CDR3 DNA sequence: TGTGCCAGCAGCCAGCCGACAGGGGGATGGCAGCCCCAGCATTTT. The encoded protein is CASSQPTGGWQPQHF.